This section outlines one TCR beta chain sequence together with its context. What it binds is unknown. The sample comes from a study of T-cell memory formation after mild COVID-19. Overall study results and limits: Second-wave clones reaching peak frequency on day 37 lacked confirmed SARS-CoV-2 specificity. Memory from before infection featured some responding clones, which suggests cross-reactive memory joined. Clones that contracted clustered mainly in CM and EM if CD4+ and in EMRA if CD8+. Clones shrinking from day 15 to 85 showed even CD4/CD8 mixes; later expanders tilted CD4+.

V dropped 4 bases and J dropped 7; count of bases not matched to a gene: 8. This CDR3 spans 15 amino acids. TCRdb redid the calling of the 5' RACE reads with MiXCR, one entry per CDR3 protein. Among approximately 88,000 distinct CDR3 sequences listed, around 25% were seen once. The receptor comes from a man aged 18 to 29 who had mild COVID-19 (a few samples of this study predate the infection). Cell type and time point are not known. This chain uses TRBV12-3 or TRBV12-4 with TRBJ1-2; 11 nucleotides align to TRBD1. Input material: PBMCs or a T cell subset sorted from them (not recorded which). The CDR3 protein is CASSSDRGPRLGYTF. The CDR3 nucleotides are TGTGCCAGCAGTTCGGACAGGGGGCCTAGACTTGGCTACACCTTC.